Each of the 17 T cell receptor beta chains below was sequenced from the same sample in a study of T cell responses to AZD1222 COVID-19 vaccine. The data were produced by immunoSEQ multiplex PCR, yet TCRdb's version contains in-frame clones alone and is incomplete. Counted here are tens of thousands of clones, roughly 89% occurring once; the ten biggest clones make up 9.5% to 13%. This specimen was peripheral blood, taken 28 days after the second AZD1222 dose. These receptors originate from an adult who received the AZD1222 COVID-19 vaccine.

The V gene is TRBV11-2, the J gene TRBJ2-3, with D hard to call. Germline CDR1 is SGHAT and CDR2 is FQNNGV. The CDR3 has 15 residues. Trimming removed 1 base from V and 5 bases from J, with 13 bases in between. The CDR3 nucleotides are TGTGCCAGCAGCTTAGGAGTGGGTCGCGGAGATACGCAGTATTTT. Its protein product is CASSLGVGRGDTQYF.

The sample holds one count of this clone. The genes are TRBV30 and TRBJ1-5; a weak D match, TRBD1 (6 bases). The length of the CDR3 is 13 residues. The germline V and J ends were trimmed by 4 bases and 5 bases, with 12 bases remaining between them. The V gene's germline CDR1 is GTSNPN and CDR2 SVGIG (reference sequence). The CDR3 DNA sequence: TGTGCCTGGAAGGCAGGGGATCATCAGCCCCAGCATTTT. It specifies CAWKAGDHQPQHF.

V gene TRBV5-1 combines with J gene TRBJ1-1, with D uncertain. Germline CDR1 is SGHRS and CDR2 is YFSETQ. CDR3 length: 13 residues. The V gene lost 2 bases and the J gene lost 2 bases, with 7 bases spanning the gap. In DNA form, the CDR3 reads TGCGCCAGCAGCTTTCCCGGTAACACTGAAGCTTTCTTT. Translated, it gives CASSFPGNTEAFF.

This clone was counted a single time. V and J are TRBV11-1 and TRBJ2-7; D is perhaps TRBD2 (5 bases). Trimming took 2 bases from V and 3 from J, leaving 14 bases between them. This CDR3 has 15 residues. The germline gives CDR1 SGHAT, CDR2 FQDESV (reference sequence). CDR3 bases: TGTGCCAGCAGCTTAAGTGACTACAGAAACTACGAGCAGTACTTC. It translates to CASSLSDYRNYEQYF.

The gene calls are TRBV30 and TRBJ1-6; D is ambiguous. Germline V lookup: CDR1 GTSNPN, CDR2 SVGIG (reference sequence). Trimming cost V 3 bases and J 0 bases, with 6 bases left between them. This CDR3 is 14 amino acids long. The CDR3 bases are TGTGCCTGGAGGGAGCTCTCCTATAATTCACCCCTCCACTTT. Protein: CAWRELSYNSPLHF.

The V gene is TRBV19, the J gene TRBJ2-7; 9 positions match TRBD1. The germline V gene encodes CDR1 LNHDA and CDR2 SQIVND (reference sequence). The CDR3 has 13 amino acids. Trimming removed 5 bases from V and 9 bases from J; junction bases left unmatched: 8. The CDR3 nucleotides read TGTGCCAGTAGTGAGGGACAGGGTCGTCGGCAGTACTTC. Its protein product is CASSEGQGRRQYF.

The V call is TRBV4-1, the J call TRBJ1-1; 9 nucleotides line up with TRBD1. The CDR3 is made up of 16 amino acids. Losses at the gene ends were 1 base for V and 0 bases for J; bases not matched to a gene: 3. Germline assignment: CDR1 MGHRA and CDR2 YSYEKL. The CDR3 here is CASSQGTGEMNTEAFF. The CDR3 coding sequence is TGCGCCAGCAGCCAAGGGACAGGGGAAATGAACACTGAAGCTTTCTTT.

The chain joins TRBV7-9 to TRBJ1-1; 7 nucleotides line up with TRBD1. Trimming took 4 bases from V and 5 from J; bases not matched to a gene: 10. Germline CDR1 and CDR2: SEHNR and FQNEAQ (reference sequence). The CDR3 totals 15 residues. The CDR3 DNA reads TGTGCCAGCAGCTCATCGGACAGGACGTGGACTGAAGCTTTCTTT. This gives the protein CASSSSDRTWTEAFF.

The chain couples TRBV5-4 to TRBJ1-6; D ambiguous. In germline, CDR1 is SGHNT, CDR2 YYREEE (reference sequence). CDR3 length: 14 residues. Trimming shortened V by 2 bases and J by 10 bases, and 13 bases separated the two germline ends. The CDR3 spells CASSFEGRRSPLHF. The CDR3 DNA reads TGTGCCAGCAGCTTTGAGGGTAGGAGGTCACCCCTCCACTTT.

This chain connects TRBV2 to TRBJ2-5; tentatively, D is TRBD1 (6 bases). The CDR3 has 14 residues. Germline V gives CDR1 SNHLY, CDR2 FYNNEI. Trimming took off 4 bases at V and 2 bases at J, with 11 bases between the two ends. As DNA, the CDR3 is TGTGCCAGCAGTGGAGGGGGAAATCAAGAGACCCAGTACTTC. It translates to CASSGGGNQETQYF.

The rearrangement uses TRBV19 and TRBJ2-3, with TRBD2 matching over 8 bases. Unmatched junction bases numbered 10, after V lost 10 bases and J lost 4 bases. The CDR3 covers 14 residues. CDR1 is LNHDA, CDR2 SQIVND, per germline (reference sequence). The CDR3 is CATDAGGDADTQYF. The CDR3 region has the DNA TGTGCCACCGACGCCGGGGGGGACGCAGATACGCAGTATTTT.

This clone was picked up one time. The rearrangement uses TRBV7-2 and TRBJ2-7; tentative D call: TRBD2 (7 bases). V was shortened by 6 bases and J by 0 bases, with 12 bases between the two germline ends. Per the germline V gene, CDR1 is SGHTA and CDR2 is FQGNSA. The CDR3 covers 14 residues. CDR3 region: CASREGGSSYEQYF. Here the CDR3 DNA reads TGTGCCAGCAGGGAGGGGGGGAGCTCCTACGAGCAGTACTTC. Looking up the rest from reference TRBV7-2 and TRBJ2-7 gives the full variable domain: GAGVSQSPSNKVTEKGKDVELRCDPISGHTALYWYRQSLGQGLEFLIYFQGNSAPDKSGLPSDRFSAERTGGSVSTLTIQRTQQEDSAVYLCASREGGSSYEQYFGPGTRLTVT.

The V gene is TRBV6-4, the J gene TRBJ1-5; TRBD1 is a possible D gene (6 bases). Germline V lookup: CDR1 MRHNA, CDR2 SNTAGT. V shed 3 bases and J shed 1 base, with 16 bases lying between them. The CDR3 is 17 amino acids. CDR3 in DNA: TGTGCCAGCAGTGATTGCCCCGACAGGACGAGCAATCAGCCCCAGCATTTT. This encodes CASSDCPDRTSNQPQHF.

The J gene is TRBJ1-2, the V gene TRBV29-1; 10 bases map to TRBD1. This CDR3 has 14 residues. Germline V gives CDR1 SQVTM, CDR2 ANQGSEA. Losses at the gene ends were 6 bases for V and 4 bases for J; bases not matched to a gene: 8. The CDR3 DNA reads TGCAGCGTGTATGAGGGACAGGGGAGCTATGGCTACACCTTC. This sequence encodes CSVYEGQGSYGYTF. Variable domain in full (rest from reference TRBV29-1 and TRBJ1-2): SAVISQKPSRDICQRGTSLTIQCQVDSQVTMMFWYRQQPGQSLTLIATANQGSEATYESGFVIDKFPISRPNLTFSTLTVSNMSPEDSSIYLCSVYEGQGSYGYTFGSGTRLTVV.

This chain uses TRBV19 with TRBJ1-2; 9 nucleotides line up with TRBD1. The J segment lost 6 bases and the V segment lost 4 bases, leaving 12 bases of the junction unmatched. The CDR3 loop spans 16 amino acids. In germline, CDR1 is LNHDA, CDR2 SQIVND (reference sequence). The CDR3 region is CASSNRGRRRVDGYTF. The CDR3 nucleotides are TGTGCCAGTAGTAACAGGGGGCGAAGGAGGGTGGATGGCTACACCTTC.

This chain uses TRBV28 with TRBJ1-5; 11 bases are shared with TRBD1. The J segment lost 1 base and the V segment lost 5 bases, leaving 7 bases of the junction unmatched. Germline V CDR1 and CDR2: MDHEN, SYDVKM. The CDR3 length is 17 residues. Written as DNA, the CDR3 is TGTGCCAGCAGTCCCGGACAGGGGGCTTTGAGCAATCAGCCCCAGCATTTT. Translating it yields CASSPGQGALSNQPQHF.

The chain uses TRBV5-1 and TRBJ2-7, with TRBD2 matching over 7 bases. The CDR3 covers 14 residues. With 1 base clipped from V and 5 bases from J, the junction kept 6 bases outside the gene matches. CDR1 SGHRS and CDR2 YFSETQ come from the germline V gene. CDR3 nucleotide sequence: TGCGCCAGCAGCTTGAACGGACTAGTCGACGAGCAGTACTTC. Translation gives CASSLNGLVDEQYF.